This T cell receptor beta chain stems from a study of blood T cell repertoires in COVID-19 (dated by TCRdb to about 2020). At the level of the whole study: The collaborator samples originated in the United States, Italy and Spain and spanned the acute and convalescent phases of COVID-19. The prospective study material was composed of cDNA or gDNA derived from T cells, B-cell-depleted T cells, or PBMCs. The repertoires were released in a freely available public database intended as a resource for research on the immune response to SARS-CoV-2. Where HLA class I and class II types were available, the types were taken from metadata supplied by the sample provider, not from assay-based typing. Deeply sampled blood TCRbeta repertoires from subjects exposed to, actively infected with, or recovered from COVID-19 were included in the dataset. Nearly every sample came with metadata listing a de-identified subject ID, COVID-19 status, age in years and sex. Samples were obtained from the ongoing ImmuneRACE study (first 160 participants) and from over a thousand subjects provided by 6 global collaborators. General study outcomes and caveats: How much clinical and demographic metadata was included differed by source and by participant, and the metadata was provided uncurated.

Participants in the prospective study were enrolled through a virtual design, were aged roughly 18 to 100 years, and lived in roughly 24 United States geographic areas. In the prospective study, participants were assigned to cohorts based on the clinical history participants reported in a screening survey and a study questionnaire. Recovered participants in ImmuneRACE Cohort 3 were defined by two consecutive negative NP/OP PCR tests, clearance by a healthcare professional, or resolution of symptoms. In the prospective study, whole blood, serum and a nasopharyngeal or oropharyngeal swab were collected from each participant by mobile phlebotomists. Additional blood draws and questionnaires over an approximately 2-month period could optionally be provided by prospective study participants. Blood samples from the prospective study were shipped frozen or at room temperature prior to DNA extraction.

The immunoSEQ Assay, a bias-controlled multiplex PCR, was used to amplify TCRbeta CDR3 regions from genomic DNA. For the original study's pipeline: Within the assay, amplification of reference gene primers was used to estimate how many nucleated cells each sample contained. To quantify the absolute abundance of each unique TCRbeta CDR3 rearrangement, sequence reads were collapsed and filtered. Productive Simpson clonality was computed per sample as the square root of Simpson's diversity index over productive rearrangements. Drawn from immuneACCESS, this table holds only the in-frame rearrangements with V and J called that TCRdb kept. Clones are partly lost; checked studies trace under half to an unresolved V gene and leave the rest unexplained. D and trimming were read from the DNA, whereas the V and J calls and clone size are those reported in that table. This sample holds about 100,000 clones; 80% to 90% were observed only once. The ten largest clones capture 2% to 3% of the sample.

The CDR3 goes from the cysteine to the phenylalanine over 12 residues. The only DNA kept is the CDR3, 36 bases in frame from the first base. CDR1 and CDR2 were assigned from the germline V gene as MGHDK and SYGVNS. V and J are truncated by 7 bases and 7 bases respectively, leaving an intervening sequence of 10 bases. Turning to this clone: Its binding antigen is unknown. Base qualities are missing; no much larger clone stands one base away.

Sequencing used PBMCs or T cells enriched from blood (not recorded which). The chain is assembled from TRBV25-1 and TRBJ2-2; no D gene can be assigned with confidence. The TCR originated in a woman aged 45-60 years who had recovered from COVID-19. The DNA sequence follows: TGTGCCAGCACTAATTATGGCGGGGAGCTGTTTTTT. This translates into CASTNYGGELFF.